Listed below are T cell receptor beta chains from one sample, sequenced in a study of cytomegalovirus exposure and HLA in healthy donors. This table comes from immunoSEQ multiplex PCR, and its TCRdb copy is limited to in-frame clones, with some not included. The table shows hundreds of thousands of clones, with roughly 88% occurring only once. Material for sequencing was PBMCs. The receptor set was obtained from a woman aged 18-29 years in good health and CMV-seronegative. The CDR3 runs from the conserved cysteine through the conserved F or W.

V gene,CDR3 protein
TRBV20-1,CSASGEAEAFF
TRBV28,CASRLGGGALGYTF
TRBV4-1,CASSQAIGRGGYEQYF
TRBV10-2,CASSPEGGSNQPQHF
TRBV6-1,CASSVGGTEAFF
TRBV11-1,CASSLTGNEKLFF
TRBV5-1,CASSAAYRGPEQYF
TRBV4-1,CASSQPPGGLNQPQHF
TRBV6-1,CASSEGTGGTGELFF
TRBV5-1,CASSLVHTNEKLFF
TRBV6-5,CASSYSGGLYGYTF
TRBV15,CATSSRLARRFF
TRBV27,CASIGLAGNYEQYF
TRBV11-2,CASSVGLAGGHEQFF
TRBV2,CASRWTGSGHEQYF
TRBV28,CASTPSRDSEKLFF
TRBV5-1,CASSKGQSYNEQFF
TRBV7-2,CASSFGGRGSSGNTIYF
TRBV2,CASSGTGVGETQYF
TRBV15,CATSRARQGETQYF
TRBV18,CASSPPKGAEQYF
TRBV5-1,CASSRDTSYEQYF
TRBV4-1,CASSHSGTGRANLGKLFF
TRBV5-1,CASSLLSNTEAFF
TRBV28,CASSLGDRGPGLFF
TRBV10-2,CASSVSVSNQPQHF
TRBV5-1,CASSLDSPLRQAFF
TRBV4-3,CASSPLAVNEQFF
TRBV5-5,CASSLWGDEQYF
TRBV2,CASSEIPLGELFF
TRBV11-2,CASSLRGTASEAFF
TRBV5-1,CASSLAGGRANEQYF
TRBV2,CASLGTRVSYEQYF
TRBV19,CASSIDRGSTEAFF
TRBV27,CASSPRGQPSEQYF
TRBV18,CASSPPGLYRYEQYF
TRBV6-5,CASSSLAGSYEQYF
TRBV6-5,CASSSFSGKSSYEQYF
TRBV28,CASSLLAGNQPQHF
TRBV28,CASSIKTGRPDTQYF
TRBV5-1,CASSLAGGNTGELFF
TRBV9,CASSVGGLSVSNYGYTF
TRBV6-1,CASRPGGNQETQYF
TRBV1,CTSSHAISRDPSGYGYTF
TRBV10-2,CASSEWKDGRDEQYF
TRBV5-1,CASSSRLAGVSGNNEQFF
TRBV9,CASSVDWAPGNTIYF
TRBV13,CASSSRDSPNEKLFF
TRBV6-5,CASGGVGATGNTIYF
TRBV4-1,CASSQDAFGSSYNEQFF
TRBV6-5,CASSPEGAWADTQYF
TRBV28,CASSLGQKFYGYTF
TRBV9,CASSVLGGREADTQYF
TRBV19,CASRNSWGPEKLFF